One and the same sample provided the 27 T cell receptor beta chains below, sequenced in a study of T cells after yellow fever vaccination. MiXCR was run by TCRdb on the 5' RACE reads, yielding one entry per CDR3 protein. The sample has hundreds of thousands of distinct CDR3 sequences, around 12% seen once; the top ten hold 14% to 15%. This specimen was PBMCs, taken on the day of the yellow fever booster vaccination. The receptors stem from a young man who received the YFV17D yellow fever vaccine.

This chain connects TRBV23-1 to TRBJ2-7; 9 nucleotides agree with TRBD1. TRBV23-1 is an ORF, with its function uncertain. The V segment lost 4 bases and the J segment 5 bases; nucleotides outside the gene matches: 15. The CDR3 has 17 amino acids. This CDR3 is CASSRPQTGGRLDEQYF. CDR3 in DNA: TGCGCCAGCAGTCGCCCTCAGACAGGGGGTAGATTGGACGAGCAGTACTTC.

This clonotype turned up a few times. V gene TRBV6-1 combines with J gene TRBJ2-7, with 11 bases identical to TRBD2. V gave up 5 bases and J gave up 1 base; unmatched junction bases: 10. Germline CDR1 MNHNS, CDR2 SASEGT. The CDR3 consists of 17 residues. CDR3 protein: CASSISGRGPNSYEQYF. Here the CDR3 DNA reads TGTGCCAGCAGTATTAGCGGGAGGGGACCGAATTCCTACGAGCAGTACTTC.

The chain's CDR3 is CASRDTSGSVPDTQYF. The CDR3 region has the DNA TGCGCCAGCAGGGATACTAGCGGGAGCGTACCAGATACGCAGTATTTT. V gene TRBV10-2 combines with J gene TRBJ2-3; TRBD2 aligns across 11 bases. The CDR3 has 16 residues. Per the germline V gene, CDR1 is WSHSY and CDR2 is SAAADI. J lost 4 bases, V lost 6 bases, and 9 bases had no gene match.

The CDR3 region is CASSRTPGLAGSPYNEQFF. CDR3 in DNA: TGTGCCAGCAGCCGTACTCCGGGACTAGCGGGAAGCCCCTACAATGAGCAGTTCTTC. V is TRBV11-2 and J is TRBJ2-1, with 13 nucleotides matching TRBD2. There are 19 residues in the CDR3. V was pared by 5 bases and J by 2 bases, with 12 bases of the junction left unmatched. CDR1 and CDR2 from the germline V gene are SGHAT and FQNNGV. Complete variable domain (other parts from reference TRBV11-2 and TRBJ2-1): EAGVAQSPRYKIIEKRQSVAFWCNPISGHATLYWYQQILGQGPKLLIQFQNNGVVDDSQLPKDRFSAERLKGVDSTLKIQPAKLEDSAVYLCASSRTPGLAGSPYNEQFFGPGTRLTVL.

This chain connects TRBV4-1 to TRBJ2-7; maybe TRBD2 (6 bases). From germline, CDR1 is MGHRA and CDR2 YSYEKL. This CDR3 region has 16 residues. Trimming shortened V by 0 bases and J by 3 bases, and 15 bases separated the two germline ends. The CDR3 DNA sequence: TGCGCCAGCAGCCAAGATACGGAAAGCGGGCTCTACGAGCAGTACTTC. It is translated as CASSQDTESGLYEQYF.

This clonotype was picked up a small number of times. The chain uses TRBV7-2 and TRBJ2-3, with 8 positions matching TRBD2. CDR3 length equals 16 residues. Germline V CDR1 and CDR2: SGHTA, FQGNSA. With V trimmed by 5 bases and J by 8 bases, 15 bases remained unmatched. CDR3 region: CASSPSLGSGRGTQYF. CDR3 DNA: TGTGCCAGCAGCCCGAGCCTGGGGAGCGGGAGAGGTACGCAGTATTTT.

This clonotype was detected a few times. V is TRBV12-3 or TRBV12-4 and J is TRBJ2-6; 14 bases align to TRBD2. V lost 5 bases, J lost 4 bases, and 7 bases stayed unmatched. There are 18 residues in the CDR3. The CDR3 is CASSGTSGRIAGANVLTF. In nucleotides, the CDR3 is TGTGCCAGCAGTGGGACTAGCGGGAGAATTGCAGGGGCCAACGTCCTGACTTTC.

This clonotype has only a few counts. The chain joins TRBV5-1 to TRBJ2-3; a possible D gene is TRBD1 (6 bases). CDR1 is SGHRS and CDR2 is YFSETQ in the germline V gene. CDR3 length equals 16 residues. Trimming pared 2 bases from V and 4 bases from J, leaving 17 bases between. CDR3 nucleotide sequence: TGCGCCAGCAGCTTCGGTACAGGGACCGTGGCAGATACGCAGTATTTT. Its protein is CASSFGTGTVADTQYF.

CDR3 amino acids: CASSQVPGQTNNYGYTF. CDR3 bases: TGCGCCAGCAGCCAAGTCCCGGGACAGACCAATAACTATGGCTACACCTTC. The chain employs TRBV5-1 and TRBJ1-2, with 7 bases fitting TRBD1. The germline gives CDR1 SGHRS, CDR2 YFSETQ. The CDR3 totals 17 residues. After removal of 4 bases from V and 1 base from J, the junction contained 13 bases not matched to a gene.

This clonotype showed up just a few times. The V call is TRBV3-1, the J call TRBJ2-6; D gene unclear. Germline V CDR1 and CDR2: LGHDT, YNNKEL (reference sequence). Trimming cost V 4 bases and J 3 bases, with 7 bases left between them. This CDR3 has 14 amino acids. The CDR3 coding sequence is TGTGCCAGCAGCCCCGAGCGTGGGGCCAACGTCCTGACTTTC. This gives the protein CASSPERGANVLTF.

The genes are TRBV7-2 and TRBJ2-7; the match to TRBD1 covers 10 bases. CDR1 is SGHTA, CDR2 FQGNSA, per germline. The trim removed 4 bases at V and 3 bases at J, leaving 3 bases unmatched. This CDR3 spans 14 amino acids. In DNA, the CDR3 is TGTGCCAGCAGCTGGACAGGGGGTAACTACGAGCAGTACTTC. Amino acid sequence: CASSWTGGNYEQYF.

This chain uses TRBV5-1 with TRBJ1-5; 7 nucleotides line up with TRBD1. Per the germline V gene, CDR1 is SGHRS and CDR2 is YFSETQ. V shed 3 bases, J shed 6 bases, and the junction held 6 bases outside the gene matches. The CDR3 totals 14 residues. The CDR3 region is CASSSVQGGQPQHF. CDR3 nucleotide sequence: TGCGCCAGCAGCTCCGTGCAGGGGGGTCAGCCCCAGCATTTT.

This clonotype was detected a few times. The chain couples TRBV2 to TRBJ2-2; 9 bases line up with TRBD2. CDR1 SNHLY and CDR2 FYNNEI come from the germline V gene. The trim removed 6 bases at V and 6 bases at J, leaving 5 bases unmatched. This CDR3 contains 14 residues. The CDR3 nucleotides read TGTGCCAGCAGGTTATTAGCGGGAGCCGGGGAGCTGTTTTTT. Translating it yields CASRLLAGAGELFF.

This clonotype appeared a few times. V is TRBV4-1 and J is TRBJ2-3, with TRBD2 matching over 10 bases. Germline CDR1 reads MGHRA; CDR2 reads YSYEKL. The CDR3 spans 19 residues. V trimming: 0 bases; J trimming: 0 bases; junction bases outside the gene matches: 9. CDR3 loop: CASSQDAMGTSASTDTQYF. The CDR3 nucleotides read TGCGCCAGCAGCCAAGATGCTATGGGGACTAGCGCGAGCACAGATACGCAGTATTTT.

This clonotype came up a few times. The chain carries TRBV4-2 and TRBJ2-7; 10 nucleotides match TRBD1. CDR1 is LGHNA, CDR2 YNFKEQ, per germline. Unmatched junction bases numbered 8, after V lost 4 bases and J lost 5 bases. The CDR3 contains 15 residues. The CDR3 DNA follows: TGTGCCAGCAGCCCGGGACAGGGGCGGCTTGACGAGCAGTACTTC. Translated: CASSPGQGRLDEQYF.

This clonotype has a count of ten or more. The chain couples TRBV12-3 or TRBV12-4 to TRBJ2-1; TRBD2 agrees at 8 bases. The CDR3 consists of 14 residues. V dropped 6 bases and J dropped 3; count of bases not matched to a gene: 4. The CDR3: CASSLLAGYNEQFF. In DNA form, the CDR3 reads TGTGCCAGCAGCCTTCTAGCGGGCTACAATGAGCAGTTCTTC.

This clonotype was seen many times. The V and J genes are TRBV4-2 and TRBJ2-2; D unclear. Trimming took 0 bases from V and 4 from J, leaving 6 bases between them. CDR1 LGHNA and CDR2 YNFKEQ come from the germline V gene. This CDR3 spans 14 amino acids. Here the CDR3 reads CASSQEFLTGELFF. The CDR3 DNA reads as TGTGCCAGCAGCCAAGAATTCCTCACCGGGGAGCTGTTTTTT.

This clonotype was counted a few times. The chain couples TRBV7-2 to TRBJ2-1, with 7 bases that match TRBD2. The CDR3 covers 15 residues. Germline-derived CDR1 and CDR2 are SGHTA and FQGNSA. V lost 7 bases and J lost 2; bases outside the gene matches: 8. The CDR3, as DNA: TGTGCCAGCATGGGGGGGAGAGAGACCTACAATGAGCAGTTCTTC. As protein: CASMGGRETYNEQFF.

This clonotype was counted between two and nine times. This chain links TRBV6-2 or TRBV6-3 with TRBJ2-5; no clear D gene. In germline, CDR1 is MNHEY, CDR2 SVGEGT. Trimming took 1 base from V and 4 from J, leaving 13 bases between them. The CDR3 sequence is 15 residues long. The CDR3 DNA sequence: TGTGCCAGCAGTTACTGGATATCCAATCGAGAGACCCAGTACTTC. Protein: CASSYWISNRETQYF.

This clonotype showed up just a few times. The chain is built from TRBV5-1 and TRBJ1-1; TRBD1 agrees at 8 bases. Germline CDR1 and CDR2: SGHRS and YFSETQ. The CDR3 loop spans 15 amino acids. The V and J ends lost 4 bases and 2 bases, in that order; junction bases with no gene match: 7. The CDR3 DNA follows: TGCGCCAGCAGCACCTCACAGGGGGGAAACACTGAAGCTTTCTTT. Translated, it gives CASSTSQGGNTEAFF.

This clonotype has at least ten counts. The chain links TRBV29-1 to TRBJ1-1, with 7 positions matching TRBD1. V lost 4 bases and J lost 0; bases outside the gene matches: 8. This CDR3 is 15 amino acids long. Germline V lookup: CDR1 SQVTM, CDR2 ANQGSEA. CDR3 bases: TGCAGCGTTGTTATAGGGGGCCACTTGAACACTGAAGCTTTCTTT. Residues: CSVVIGGHLNTEAFF.

This clonotype was counted at least ten times. The rearrangement uses TRBV20-1 and TRBJ2-3; no definite D call. Trimming pared 6 bases from V and 7 bases from J, leaving 17 bases between. Germline CDR1 is DFQATT and CDR2 is SNEGSKA (reference sequence). This CDR3 has 13 residues. The CDR3 region is CSAVGRKRYTQYF. The CDR3 nucleotides are TGCAGTGCGGTCGGTCGGAAACGGTATACGCAGTATTTT.

V gene TRBV7-2 combines with J gene TRBJ2-7, with D tentatively TRBD1 (5 bases). Trimming took 1 base from V and 0 from J, leaving 10 bases between them. Germline V gene lookup returns CDR1 SGHTA and CDR2 FQGNSA. There are 15 residues in the CDR3. CDR3 loop: CASSLGRQGSYEQYF. For the CDR3, the DNA is TGTGCCAGCAGCTTAGGTCGGCAGGGCTCCTACGAGCAGTACTTC.

This clonotype showed up just a few times. The genes are TRBV6-5 and TRBJ2-7, with TRBD1 as a possible D gene (5 bases). Germline CDR1 and CDR2: MNHEY and SVGAGI. This CDR3 comprises 13 residues. V lost 6 bases and J 7 bases, leaving 16 bases between the germline ends. The CDR3 DNA follows: TGTGCCAGCAGGCCCGACAGTGTAGGGGAGCAGTACTTC. It specifies CASRPDSVGEQYF.

This clonotype has a handful of counts. This rearrangement joins TRBV11-2 to TRBJ1-2, with D perhaps matching TRBD1 (5 bases). The germline V gene has CDR1 SGHAT and CDR2 FQNNGV. V was clipped by 1 base and J by 3 bases, with 21 bases between them. The CDR3 runs to 18 residues. Here the CDR3 reads CASSLGFLSGEGHYGYTF. The CDR3 region has the DNA TGTGCCAGCAGCTTAGGGTTCTTATCCGGGGAGGGGCACTATGGCTACACCTTC.

This clonotype was counted only a few times. J is TRBJ2-1 and V is TRBV20-1; TRBD1 or TRBD2 may be the D gene (5 bases each). V gave up 1 base and J gave up 6 bases, with 7 bases separating them. In germline, CDR1 is DFQATT, CDR2 SNEGSKA (reference sequence). The CDR3 runs 12 residues. CDR3 DNA sequence: TGCAGTGCTAGAGGAGGGGTCAATGAGCAGTTCTTC. This gives the protein CSARGGVNEQFF.

This clonotype was seen at least ten times. The chain recombines TRBV9 with TRBJ1-1; 7 bases are a match to TRBD1. Germline V CDR1 and CDR2: SGDLS, YYNGEE. V gave up 4 bases and J gave up 1 base; unmatched junction bases: 4. CDR3 length: 14 residues. The CDR3 bases are TGTGCCAGCAGCATAGGGACAGCGAACACTGAAGCTTTCTTT. Translating gives CASSIGTANTEAFF.